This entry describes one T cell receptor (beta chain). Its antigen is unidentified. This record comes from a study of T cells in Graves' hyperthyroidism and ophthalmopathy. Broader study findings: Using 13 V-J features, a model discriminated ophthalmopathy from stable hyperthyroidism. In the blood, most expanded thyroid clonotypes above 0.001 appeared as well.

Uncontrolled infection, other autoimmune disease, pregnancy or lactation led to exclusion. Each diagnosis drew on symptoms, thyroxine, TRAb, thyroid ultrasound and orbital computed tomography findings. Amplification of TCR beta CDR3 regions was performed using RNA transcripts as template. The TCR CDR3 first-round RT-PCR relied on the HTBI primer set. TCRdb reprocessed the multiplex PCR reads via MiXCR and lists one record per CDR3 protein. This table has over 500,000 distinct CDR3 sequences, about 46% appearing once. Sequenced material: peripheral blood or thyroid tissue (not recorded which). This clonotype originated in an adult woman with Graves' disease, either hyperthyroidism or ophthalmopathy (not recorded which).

The CDR3 coding sequence is TGTGCCAGCAGCCCGACCAGGGATCGGAACGAGCAGTACTTC. This translates into CASSPTRDRNEQYF. The V and J genes are TRBV7-9 and TRBJ2-7; possibly TRBD1 for D (5 bases). CDR1 is SEHNR, CDR2 FQNEAQ, per germline (reference sequence). The ends were cut back, 5 bases at V and 5 bases at J, with 16 bases in the middle. This CDR3 comprises 14 residues.